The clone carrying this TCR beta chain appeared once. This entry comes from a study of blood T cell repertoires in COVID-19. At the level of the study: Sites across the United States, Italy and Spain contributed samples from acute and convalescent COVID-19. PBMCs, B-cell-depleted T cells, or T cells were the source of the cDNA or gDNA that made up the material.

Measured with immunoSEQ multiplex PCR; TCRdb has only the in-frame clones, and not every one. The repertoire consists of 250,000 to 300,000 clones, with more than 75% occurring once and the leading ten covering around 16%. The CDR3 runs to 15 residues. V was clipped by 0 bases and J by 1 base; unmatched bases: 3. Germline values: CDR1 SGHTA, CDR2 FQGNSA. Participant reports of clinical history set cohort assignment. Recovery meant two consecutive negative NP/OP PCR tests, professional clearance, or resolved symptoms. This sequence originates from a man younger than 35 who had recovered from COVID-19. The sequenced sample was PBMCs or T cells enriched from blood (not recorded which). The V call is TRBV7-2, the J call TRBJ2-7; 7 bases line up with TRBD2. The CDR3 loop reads CASSLASGLSYEQYF. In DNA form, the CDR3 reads TGTGCCAGCAGCTTAGCTAGCGGGCTGTCCTACGAGCAGTACTTC. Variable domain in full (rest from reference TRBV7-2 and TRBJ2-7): GAGVSQSPSNKVTEKGKDVELRCDPISGHTALYWYRQSLGQGLEFLIYFQGNSAPDKSGLPSDRFSAERTGGSVSTLTIQRTQQEDSAVYLCASSLASGLSYEQYFGPGTRLTVT.